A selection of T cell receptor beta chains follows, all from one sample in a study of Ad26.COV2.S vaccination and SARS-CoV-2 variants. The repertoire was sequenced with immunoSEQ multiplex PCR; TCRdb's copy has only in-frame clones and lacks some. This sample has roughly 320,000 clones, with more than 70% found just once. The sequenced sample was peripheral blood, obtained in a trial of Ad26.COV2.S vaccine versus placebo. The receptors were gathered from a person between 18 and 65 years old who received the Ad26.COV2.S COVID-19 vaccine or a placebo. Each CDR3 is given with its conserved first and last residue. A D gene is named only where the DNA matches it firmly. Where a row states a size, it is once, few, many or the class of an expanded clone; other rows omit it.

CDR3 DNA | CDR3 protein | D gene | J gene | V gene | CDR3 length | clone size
TGTGCCAGCAGTTGGCAGAGCTACACTGAAGCTTTCTTT | CASSWQSYTEAFF | - | TRBJ1-1 | TRBV27 | 13 | -
TGTGCCAGCTCCCGTTCGACAGGGGACTATTCACCCCTCCACTTT | CASSRSTGDYSPLHF | TRBD1 | TRBJ1-6 | TRBV18 | 15 | -
TGTGCCAGCAGCGGAGGACAGTTAAACTATGGCTACACCTTC | CASSGGQLNYGYTF | - | TRBJ1-2 | TRBV7-9 | 14 | -
TGTGCCAGCAGCTCTAGCGCCCCATCTTACAATGAGCAGTTCTTC | CASSSSAPSYNEQFF | - | TRBJ2-1 | TRBV6-5 | 15 | -
TGCAGCGTACGAGGGACTTACAATGAGCAGTTCTTC | CSVRGTYNEQFF | - | TRBJ2-1 | TRBV29-1 | 12 | -
TGTGCCAGTAGTATTGCCCTTCGGCAGGCTCTTTTCACCGGGGAGCTGTTTTTT | CASSIALRQALFTGELFF | - | TRBJ2-2 | TRBV19 | 18 | -
TGTGCCAGCAGTGAACATAGGACAGGGAACACTGAAGCTTTCTTT | CASSEHRTGNTEAFF | TRBD1 | TRBJ1-1 | TRBV6-1 | 15 | -
TGTGCCAGCAGCGCAGGGGCTGGTCCTAACTATGGCTACACCTTC | CASSAGAGPNYGYTF | - | TRBJ1-2 | TRBV9 | 15 | -
TGTGCCACCAGCGAACCGACAGATCCCACCACCCTCGACTTC | CATSEPTDPTTLDF | - | TRBJ2-4 | TRBV15 | 14 | -
TGTGCCAGCAGCAACCAGAAAGACAGGTCCTACGAGCAGTACTTC | CASSNQKDRSYEQYF | - | TRBJ2-7 | TRBV5-4 | 15 | -
TGTGCCAGCAGCTTAGGAGGGACTTCGATTCGTAATTCACCCCTCCACTTT | CASSLGGTSIRNSPLHF | - | TRBJ1-6 | TRBV7-8 | 17 | -
TGTGCCAGCAGCTTAGTCTCTGGTAACACTGAAGCTTTCTTT | CASSLVSGNTEAFF | - | TRBJ1-1 | TRBV7-3 | 14 | -
TGTGCCAGCAGCTTAGGGCTGAGGGGCGGAGAGACCCAGTACTTC | CASSLGLRGGETQYF | - | TRBJ2-5 | TRBV5-6 | 15 | few
TGTGCCAGCAGCTCAGGCGGTGGGCGTGGCTACACCTTC | CASSSGGGRGYTF | - | TRBJ1-2 | TRBV5-4 | 13 | -
TGTGCCAGCAGCTTAGAAAGGGTAGAGACCCAGTACTTC | CASSLERVETQYF | - | TRBJ2-5 | TRBV7-8 | 13 | -
TGTGCCTGGAGTGTAGCGGCTAGCGGGGGGGCGAGGGAGACCCAGTACTTC | CAWSVAASGGARETQYF | TRBD2 | TRBJ2-5 | TRBV30 | 17 | -
TGTGCCAGCAGCCAACTAGCGGGGGGCCCTCGAAGCTCCTACAATGAGCAGTTCTTC | CASSQLAGGPRSSYNEQFF | TRBD2 | TRBJ2-1 | TRBV4-2 | 19 | -
TGTGCCAGCAGCCAGCGATGGGGCGGGGAGACCCAGTACTTC | CASSQRWGGETQYF | - | TRBJ2-5 | TRBV3-1/TRBV3-2 | 14 | -
TGTGCCAGCAGTTATGCGCAGGGGTCCACAGTTACGCAGTATTTT | CASSYAQGSTVTQYF | - | TRBJ2-3 | TRBV6-2/TRBV6-3 | 15 | once